These T cell receptor beta chains were read from a single sample in a study of cytomegalovirus exposure and HLA in healthy donors. Some clones are missing from TCRdb's copy, which holds only in-frame ones; the method was immunoSEQ multiplex PCR. The repertoire holds 100,000 to 150,000 clones, with about 71% as singletons. Sequenced input: PBMCs. The receptor source for this set is a woman between 45 and 65 years old in good health and CMV-seronegative. Both conserved end residues are part of each CDR3. The D gene is left open where the match is weak. Clone size is shown for a subset of rows, as once, few, many or a class of expanded clone.

J gene: TRBJ1-5; D gene: -; V gene: TRBV6-4; clone size: -; CDR3 length: 14; CDR3 DNA: TGTGCCAGCAGTGACAGCCCAGGGGATCAGCCCCAGCATTTT; CDR3 protein: CASSDSPGDQPQHF
J gene: TRBJ1-1; D gene: TRBD1; V gene: TRBV27; clone size: -; CDR3 length: 15; CDR3 DNA: TGTGCCAGCAGTTTACTTGGACAGGGTCCAACTGAAGCTTTCTTT; CDR3 protein: CASSLLGQGPTEAFF
J gene: TRBJ2-3; D gene: TRBD2; V gene: TRBV29-1; clone size: -; CDR3 length: 14; CDR3 DNA: TGCAGCGTTGACTGGGGGGGAGTGACAGATACGCAGTATTTT; CDR3 protein: CSVDWGGVTDTQYF
J gene: TRBJ2-7; D gene: TRBD1; V gene: TRBV4-1; clone size: few; CDR3 length: 15; CDR3 DNA: TGTGCCAGCAGCTTGGATGAGGGGGCGGACTACGAGCAGTACTTC; CDR3 protein: CASSLDEGADYEQYF
J gene: TRBJ1-4; D gene: -; V gene: TRBV4-3; clone size: -; CDR3 length: 16; CDR3 DNA: TGCGCCAGCAGCCTCCAGCTACGAGCGACTAATGAAAAACTGTTTTTT; CDR3 protein: CASSLQLRATNEKLFF
J gene: TRBJ1-5; D gene: -; V gene: TRBV9; clone size: -; CDR3 length: 14; CDR3 DNA: TGTGCCAGCAGTCCTTGGGGGGGCAACCAGCCCCAGCATTTT; CDR3 protein: CASSPWGGNQPQHF
J gene: TRBJ2-1; D gene: -; V gene: TRBV5-1; clone size: -; CDR3 length: 13; CDR3 DNA: TGCGCCAGCAGCTTGGCAGGTAGCAATGAGCAGTTCTTC; CDR3 protein: CASSLAGSNEQFF
J gene: TRBJ2-7; D gene: TRBD2; V gene: TRBV7-9; clone size: -; CDR3 length: 14; CDR3 DNA: TGTGCCAGCAGCTTAGCGGGAGGGACCTCAAAGGAGTACTTC; CDR3 protein: CASSLAGGTSKEYF
J gene: TRBJ2-3; D gene: TRBD2; V gene: TRBV4-3; clone size: -; CDR3 length: 16; CDR3 DNA: TGCGCCAGCAGCCAAGATCCTCTAGCGGGATCAGATACGCAGTATTTT; CDR3 protein: CASSQDPLAGSDTQYF
J gene: TRBJ2-3; D gene: -; V gene: TRBV27; clone size: few; CDR3 length: 17; CDR3 DNA: TGTGCCAGCAGTTTATCAGGACTGTTGGCGGGGTTGGATACGCAGTATTTT; CDR3 protein: CASSLSGLLAGLDTQYF
J gene: TRBJ2-1; D gene: TRBD2; V gene: TRBV5-1; clone size: once; CDR3 length: 15; CDR3 DNA: TGCGCCAGCAGCTTGGCACTAGCGGGACCCAATGAGCAGTTCTTC; CDR3 protein: CASSLALAGPNEQFF
J gene: TRBJ2-7; D gene: -; V gene: TRBV25-1; clone size: few; CDR3 length: 11; CDR3 DNA: TGTGCCAGCAGTCTAGTGTACGAGCAGTACTTC; CDR3 protein: CASSLVYEQYF
J gene: TRBJ2-7; D gene: -; V gene: TRBV7-9; clone size: -; CDR3 length: 12; CDR3 DNA: TGTGCCAGCAGCTTATCCGGGTACGAGCAGTACTTC; CDR3 protein: CASSLSGYEQYF
J gene: TRBJ2-3; D gene: TRBD2; V gene: TRBV6-5; clone size: -; CDR3 length: 14; CDR3 DNA: TGTGCCAGCAGTACTAGCGGGAGTACAGATACGCAGTATTTT; CDR3 protein: CASSTSGSTDTQYF
J gene: TRBJ2-1; D gene: -; V gene: TRBV5-5; clone size: few; CDR3 length: 15; CDR3 DNA: TGTGCCAGCAGCTTGGGAGGGATTTCGCCCGCTGAGCAGTTCTTC; CDR3 protein: CASSLGGISPAEQFF
J gene: TRBJ1-2; D gene: TRBD1; V gene: TRBV7-9; clone size: -; CDR3 length: 14; CDR3 DNA: TGTTCCAGCAGCCCCGACAGGGCCCACTATGGCTACACCTTC; CDR3 protein: CSSSPDRAHYGYTF
J gene: TRBJ1-1; D gene: -; V gene: TRBV6-1; clone size: -; CDR3 length: 13; CDR3 DNA: TGTGCCAGCAGTGAAGGAGCGAGCACTGAAGCTTTCTTT; CDR3 protein: CASSEGASTEAFF
J gene: TRBJ2-1; D gene: -; V gene: TRBV10-3; clone size: once; CDR3 length: 14; CDR3 DNA: TGTGCCATCAGTAGCTGGGACTCCAACGATGAGCAGTTCTTC; CDR3 protein: CAISSWDSNDEQFF
J gene: TRBJ2-7; D gene: -; V gene: TRBV30; clone size: -; CDR3 length: 14; CDR3 DNA: TGTGCCTGGGGGAGGGGGGGGGAGCAATACGAGCAGTACTTC; CDR3 protein: CAWGRGGEQYEQYF
J gene: TRBJ2-5; D gene: TRBD1; V gene: TRBV28; clone size: few; CDR3 length: 14; CDR3 DNA: TGTGCCACCTTTCGACAGGGGTGGGAAGAGACCCAGTACTTC; CDR3 protein: CATFRQGWEETQYF
J gene: TRBJ1-4; D gene: TRBD1; V gene: TRBV27; clone size: once; CDR3 length: 15; CDR3 DNA: TGTGCCAGCAGTCTCAGGGGGTGGACGTCTGAAAAACTGTTTTTT; CDR3 protein: CASSLRGWTSEKLFF
J gene: TRBJ1-2; D gene: -; V gene: TRBV30; clone size: -; CDR3 length: 11; CDR3 DNA: TGTGCCTGGAGTGTGGACAGAGACTACACCTTC; CDR3 protein: CAWSVDRDYTF
J gene: TRBJ2-7; D gene: TRBD2; V gene: TRBV6-5; clone size: -; CDR3 length: 13; CDR3 DNA: TGTGCCAGCCGCAGGATAGCGGGAGACGAGCAGTACTTC; CDR3 protein: CASRRIAGDEQYF
J gene: TRBJ2-7; D gene: -; V gene: TRBV27; clone size: -; CDR3 length: 15; CDR3 DNA: TGTGCCAGCAGTCGTTTGGGGGGATCGACCTACGAGCAGTACTTC; CDR3 protein: CASSRLGGSTYEQYF
J gene: TRBJ2-1; D gene: -; V gene: TRBV30; clone size: -; CDR3 length: 15; CDR3 DNA: TGTGCCTGGAGTGTAAGGGATCCTAGGGGGAATGAGCAGTTCTTC; CDR3 protein: CAWSVRDPRGNEQFF
J gene: TRBJ2-5; D gene: TRBD2; V gene: TRBV30; clone size: -; CDR3 length: 12; CDR3 DNA: TGTGCCGGTGACTGGGGGGGGGAGACCCAGTACTTC; CDR3 protein: CAGDWGGETQYF
J gene: TRBJ2-5; D gene: TRBD2; V gene: TRBV6-6; clone size: -; CDR3 length: 15; CDR3 DNA: TGTGCCACCTTCGGACTAGCGGGAGACGGAGGGACCCAGTACTTC; CDR3 protein: CATFGLAGDGGTQYF